The rows below give T cell receptor beta chains drawn from one sample of a study of T-cell reconstitution after alpha-beta-depleted transplantation in children. MiXCR was run by TCRdb on the PCR reads, yielding one entry per CDR3 protein. The top ten clones hold around 4% of a sample with hundreds of thousands of distinct CDR3 sequences, 10% to 13% of them seen once. The source material was PBMCs from the stem cell graft donor, sampled from the stem cell graft. The source is a human donor who donated a stem cell graft to a child with acute myeloid leukemia. Each CDR3 is given without its conserved first and last residue. Each record gives: J gene, V gene, CDR3 protein.

J gene: TRBJ2-7; V gene: TRBV5-1; CDR3 protein: ASSLTGSGYEQY
J gene: TRBJ2-5; V gene: TRBV12-3/TRBV12-4; CDR3 protein: ASSFTAGRETQY
J gene: TRBJ2-7; V gene: TRBV7-6; CDR3 protein: ASSLTDGPPSYEQY
J gene: TRBJ2-3; V gene: TRBV24-1; CDR3 protein: ATSGSTGRSTDTQY
J gene: TRBJ2-3; V gene: TRBV7-3; CDR3 protein: ASSYSARDTQY
J gene: TRBJ2-7; V gene: TRBV14; CDR3 protein: ASSQGTFYEQY
J gene: TRBJ2-1; V gene: TRBV7-9; CDR3 protein: ASSLGQREGLKEF
J gene: TRBJ2-7; V gene: TRBV7-2; CDR3 protein: ASSAGLGWAYEQY
J gene: TRBJ2-3; V gene: TRBV9; CDR3 protein: ASSDVAGGVTDTQY
J gene: TRBJ1-6; V gene: TRBV11-3; CDR3 protein: ASSLRSADSPLH
J gene: TRBJ2-7; V gene: TRBV14; CDR3 protein: ASSQDTGSHEQY
J gene: TRBJ2-6; V gene: TRBV2; CDR3 protein: ASSDAQSPANVLT
J gene: TRBJ1-2; V gene: TRBV4-3; CDR3 protein: ATSAVLGDYGYT
J gene: TRBJ2-1; V gene: TRBV6-2/TRBV6-3; CDR3 protein: ASSYPSSLGSNEQF
J gene: TRBJ2-1; V gene: TRBV24-1; CDR3 protein: ATSDLVAGTYNEQF
J gene: TRBJ2-1; V gene: TRBV28; CDR3 protein: ASSSPSRDRGAWEQF
J gene: TRBJ2-2; V gene: TRBV20-1; CDR3 protein: SAPRSSLIADTGELF
J gene: TRBJ2-7; V gene: TRBV20-1; CDR3 protein: SARPGLAGEQY
J gene: TRBJ1-1; V gene: TRBV20-1; CDR3 protein: SAMTGAQAF
J gene: TRBJ2-7; V gene: TRBV4-2; CDR3 protein: ASSQGPGTSTPYEQY
J gene: TRBJ2-7; V gene: TRBV29-1; CDR3 protein: SVPGGGDSYEQY
J gene: TRBJ2-2; V gene: TRBV28; CDR3 protein: ASSSTGAPTGELF
J gene: TRBJ2-1; V gene: TRBV11-2; CDR3 protein: ASSFRTSGRSSSYNEQF
J gene: TRBJ2-1; V gene: TRBV11-2; CDR3 protein: ASSWPGQGAQSSYNEQF
J gene: TRBJ1-6; V gene: TRBV18; CDR3 protein: ASLGQRDSPLH
J gene: TRBJ2-3; V gene: TRBV6-2/TRBV6-3; CDR3 protein: ASSYSRGYGGDTQY
J gene: TRBJ2-2; V gene: TRBV20-1; CDR3 protein: SARTGQNTGELF